The source of this TCR beta chain is a study of beta chain features in type 1 diabetes. Study at large: Fewer than 110 million sorted cells were examined across all samples. Study results and caveats: Patients' naive, central memory and regulatory TCRB repertoires appeared more alike than those of healthy donors. TCRB CDR3 length was moderately but significantly reduced in all four CD4+ subsets of Type 1 diabetes patients.

Expressed TCRB transcripts were sequenced, since all the RNA that had been isolated was reverse transcribed. Assay used: immunoSEQ multiplex PCR; TCRdb lists only in-frame clones, some missing. The data show around 600,000 clones, 9.5% to 15% seen once. Based on CD45RO/CCR7/CD25/CD127/CD95/CD27, CD4+ regulatory, stem cell-like memory, naive and central memory cells were sorted. In this sample, this clone turned up a few times. Its antigen is not known. Sequencing was performed on naive CD4+ T cells from blood. This sequence originates from a man aged 30-40 years with type 1 diabetes.

For the CDR3, the DNA is TGTGCCAGCAGCGTACAGGGAGATACGCAGTATTTT. As protein: CASSVQGDTQYF. V is TRBV7-9 and J is TRBJ2-3; D might be TRBD1 (6 bases). Looked up from germline, CDR1 is SEHNR and CDR2 is FQNEAQ (reference sequence). Deletions cut 5 bases from V and 5 bases from J, with 8 bases between. The CDR3 is 12 residues long.